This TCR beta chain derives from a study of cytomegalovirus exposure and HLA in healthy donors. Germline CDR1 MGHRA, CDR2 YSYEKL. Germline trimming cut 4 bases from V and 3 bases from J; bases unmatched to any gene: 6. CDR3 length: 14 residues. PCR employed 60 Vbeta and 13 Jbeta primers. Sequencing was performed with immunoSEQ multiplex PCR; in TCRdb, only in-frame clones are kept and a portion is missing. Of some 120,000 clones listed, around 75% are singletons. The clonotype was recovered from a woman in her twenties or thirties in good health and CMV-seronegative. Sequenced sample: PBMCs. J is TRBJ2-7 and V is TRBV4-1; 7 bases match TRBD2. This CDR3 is CASSLGGTNYEQYF. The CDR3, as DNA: TGCGCCAGCAGCCTTGGAGGGACTAACTACGAGCAGTACTTC.